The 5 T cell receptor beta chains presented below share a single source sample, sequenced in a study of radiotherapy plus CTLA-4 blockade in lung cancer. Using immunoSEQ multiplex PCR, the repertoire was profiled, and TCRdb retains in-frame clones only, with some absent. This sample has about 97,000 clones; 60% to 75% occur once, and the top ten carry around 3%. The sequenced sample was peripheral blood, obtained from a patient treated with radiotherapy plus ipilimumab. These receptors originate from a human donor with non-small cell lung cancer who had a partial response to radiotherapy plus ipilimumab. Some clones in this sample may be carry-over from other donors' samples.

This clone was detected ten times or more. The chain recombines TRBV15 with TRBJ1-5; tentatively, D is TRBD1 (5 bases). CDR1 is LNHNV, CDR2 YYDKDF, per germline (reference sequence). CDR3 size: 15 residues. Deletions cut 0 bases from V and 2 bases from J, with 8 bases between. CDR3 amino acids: CATSRDLTGNQPQHF. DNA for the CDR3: TGTGCCACCAGCAGAGATTTGACAGGCAATCAGCCCCAGCATTTT.

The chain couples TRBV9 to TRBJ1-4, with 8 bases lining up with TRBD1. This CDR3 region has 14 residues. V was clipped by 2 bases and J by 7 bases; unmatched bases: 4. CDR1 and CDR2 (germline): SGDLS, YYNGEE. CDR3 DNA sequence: TGTGCCAGCAGCGTTGACAGGGGAGCTGAAAAACTGTTTTTT. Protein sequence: CASSVDRGAEKLFF.

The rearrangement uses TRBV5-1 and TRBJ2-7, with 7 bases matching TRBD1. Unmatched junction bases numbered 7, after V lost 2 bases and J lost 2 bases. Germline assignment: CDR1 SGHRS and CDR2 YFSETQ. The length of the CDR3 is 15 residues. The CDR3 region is CASSLDGTVTYEQYF. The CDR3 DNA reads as TGCGCCAGCAGCTTAGATGGGACAGTCACCTACGAGCAGTACTTC.

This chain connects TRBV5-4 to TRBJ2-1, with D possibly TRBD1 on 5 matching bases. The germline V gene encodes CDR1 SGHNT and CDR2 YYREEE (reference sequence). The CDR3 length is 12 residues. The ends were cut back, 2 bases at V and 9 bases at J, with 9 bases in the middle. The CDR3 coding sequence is TGTGCCAGCAGCTTCTGGACAACTGAGCAGTTCTTC. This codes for CASSFWTTEQFF.

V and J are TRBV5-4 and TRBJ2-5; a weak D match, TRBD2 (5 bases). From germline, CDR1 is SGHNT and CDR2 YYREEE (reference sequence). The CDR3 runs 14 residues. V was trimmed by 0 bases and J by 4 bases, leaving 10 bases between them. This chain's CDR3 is CASSLAGLAETQYF. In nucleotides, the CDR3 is TGTGCCAGCAGCTTGGCTGGACTGGCAGAGACCCAGTACTTC. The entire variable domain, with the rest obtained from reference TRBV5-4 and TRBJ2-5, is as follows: ETGVTQSPTHLIKTRGQQVTLRCSSQSGHNTVSWYQQALGQGPQFIFQYYREEENGRGNFPPRFSGLQFPNYSSELNVNALELDDSALYLCASSLAGLAETQYFGPGTRLLVL.